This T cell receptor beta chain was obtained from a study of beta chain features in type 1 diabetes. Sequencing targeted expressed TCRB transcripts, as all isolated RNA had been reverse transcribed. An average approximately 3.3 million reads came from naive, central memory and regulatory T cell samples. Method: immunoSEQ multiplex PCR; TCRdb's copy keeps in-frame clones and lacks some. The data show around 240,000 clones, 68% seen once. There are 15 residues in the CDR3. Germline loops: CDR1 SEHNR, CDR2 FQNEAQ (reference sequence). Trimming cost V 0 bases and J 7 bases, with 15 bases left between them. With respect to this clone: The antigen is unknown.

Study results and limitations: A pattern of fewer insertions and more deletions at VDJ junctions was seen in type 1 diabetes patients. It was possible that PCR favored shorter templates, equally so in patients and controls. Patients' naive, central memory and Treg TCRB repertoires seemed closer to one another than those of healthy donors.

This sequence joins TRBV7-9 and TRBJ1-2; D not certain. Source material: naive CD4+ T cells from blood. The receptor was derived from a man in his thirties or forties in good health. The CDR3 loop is CASSLATRIFFGYTF. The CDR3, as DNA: TGTGCCAGCAGCTTAGCGACCAGGATATTCTTTGGCTACACCTTC.